This entry describes one T cell receptor beta chain. Its antigen is not identified. This sample is drawn from a study of cytomegalovirus exposure and HLA in healthy donors. Study findings and constraints: The classifier was said to identify cytomegalovirus status with high specificity and sensitivity. Differences between HLA loci emerged in a later analysis of TCR association rates, with DRB1 most and HLA-C fewest. Despite most TCR sequences being rare, some public TCRs occurred in many donors. In terms of immune exposure information, only CMV serostatus was available.

This CDR3 region has 17 residues. V shed 0 bases, J shed 5 bases, and the junction held 8 bases outside the gene matches. Looked up from germline, CDR1 is SGHNT and CDR2 is YYREEE (reference sequence). With 60 Vbeta and 13 Jbeta primers, the PCR was carried out. Repertoires were generated with immunoSEQ multiplex PCR, while TCRdb's copy carries only in-frame clones and drops some. The sample consists of 130,000 or so clones, more than 8% of them appearing once. The chain combines TRBV5-4 with TRBJ1-2; TRBD1 aligns across 12 bases. The TCR comes from a man aged 35 to 55 in good health and CMV-seronegative. Specimen: PBMCs. The CDR3 sequence is CASSLAGTGGANYGYTF. The CDR3 DNA reads TGTGCCAGCAGCTTGGCCGGGACAGGGGGCGCGAATTATGGCTACACCTTC. Full variable domain (remainder filled in from reference TRBV5-4 and TRBJ1-2): ETGVTQSPTHLIKTRGQQVTLRCSSQSGHNTVSWYQQALGQGPQFIFQYYREEENGRGNFPPRFSGLQFPNYSSELNVNALELDDSALYLCASSLAGTGGANYGYTFGSGTRLTVV.